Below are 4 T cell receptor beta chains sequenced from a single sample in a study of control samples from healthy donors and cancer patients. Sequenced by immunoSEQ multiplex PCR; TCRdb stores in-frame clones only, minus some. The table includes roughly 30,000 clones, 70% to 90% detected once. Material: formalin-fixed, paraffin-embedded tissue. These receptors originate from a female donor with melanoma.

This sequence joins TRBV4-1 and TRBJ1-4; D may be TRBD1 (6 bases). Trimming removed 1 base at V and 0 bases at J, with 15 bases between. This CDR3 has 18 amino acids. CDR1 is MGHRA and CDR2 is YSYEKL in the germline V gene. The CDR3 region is CASSQVARGLATNEKLFF. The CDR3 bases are TGCGCCAGCAGCCAAGTAGCCAGGGGCCTTGCAACTAATGAAAAACTGTTTTTT.

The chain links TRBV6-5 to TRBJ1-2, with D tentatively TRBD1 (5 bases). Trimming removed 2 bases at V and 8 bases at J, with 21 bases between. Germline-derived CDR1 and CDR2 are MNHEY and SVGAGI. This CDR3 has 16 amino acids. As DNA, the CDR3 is TGTGCCAGCAGTTACAGAACGGGATTGGGGGGGAGGGGCTACACCTTC. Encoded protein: CASSYRTGLGGRGYTF.

CDR3 in DNA: TGTGCCAGCAGCTTAGGGCGGCGAGAGACCCAGTACTTC. Its translation: CASSLGRRETQYF. The chain has TRBV7-2 and TRBJ2-5; D gene ambiguous. The CDR3 consists of 13 residues. V was cut by 1 base and J by 4 bases, with 7 bases left in between. Germline values: CDR1 SGHTA, CDR2 FQGNSA.

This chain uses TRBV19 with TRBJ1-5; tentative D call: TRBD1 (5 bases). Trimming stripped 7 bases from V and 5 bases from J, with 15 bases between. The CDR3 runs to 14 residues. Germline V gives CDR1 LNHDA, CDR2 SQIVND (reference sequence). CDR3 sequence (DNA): TGTGCCAGTAAAGGGACGGGGACTGATCAGCCCCAGCATTTT. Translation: CASKGTGTDQPQHF.